The following is a T cell receptor (beta chain) sequence with its context. The antigen is not known. Profiling relied on immunoSEQ multiplex PCR, and the TCRdb table lists in-frame clones only, not all of them. The sample consists of about 170,000 clones, approximately 90% of them appearing once. This entry is derived from a study of T cell responses to AZD1222 COVID-19 vaccine. Study-level results: Baseline testing showed seropositivity in only a handful of AZD1222 recipients. Nearly half of the spike-specific TCRs reportedly recognize variant regions that carry no mutations.

V trimming: 3 bases; J trimming: 4 bases; junction bases outside the gene matches: 14. The CDR3 covers 18 residues. Germline assignment: CDR1 ENHRY and CDR2 SYGVKD. The V call is TRBV10-3, the J call TRBJ2-3, with 9 bases identical to TRBD2. Sequences were derived from peripheral blood, sampled 28 days after the second AZD1222 dose. This TCR derives from an adult who received the AZD1222 COVID-19 vaccine. The CDR3 sequence: CAISDPPGAGGKSDTQYF. In DNA, the CDR3 is TGTGCCATCAGTGACCCGCCCGGAGCGGGGGGTAAGTCAGATACGCAGTATTTT.